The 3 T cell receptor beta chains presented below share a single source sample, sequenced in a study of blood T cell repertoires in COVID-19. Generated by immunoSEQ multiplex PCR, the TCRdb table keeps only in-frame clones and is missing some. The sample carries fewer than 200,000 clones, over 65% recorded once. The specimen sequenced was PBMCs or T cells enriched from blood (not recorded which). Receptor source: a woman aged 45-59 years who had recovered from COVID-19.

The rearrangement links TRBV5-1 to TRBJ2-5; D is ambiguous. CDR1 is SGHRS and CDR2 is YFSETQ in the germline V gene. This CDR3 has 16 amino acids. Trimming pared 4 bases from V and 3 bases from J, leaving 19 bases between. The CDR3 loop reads CASSRKPGFSEETQYF. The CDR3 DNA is TGCGCCAGCAGCCGGAAGCCGGGTTTTAGTGAAGAGACCCAGTACTTC.

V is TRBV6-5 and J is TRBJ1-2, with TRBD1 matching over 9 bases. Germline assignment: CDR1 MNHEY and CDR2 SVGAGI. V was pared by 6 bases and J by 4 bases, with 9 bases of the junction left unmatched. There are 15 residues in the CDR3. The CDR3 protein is CASRQGALSSYGYTF. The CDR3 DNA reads TGTGCCAGCAGACAGGGGGCCTTGTCATCCTATGGCTACACCTTC.

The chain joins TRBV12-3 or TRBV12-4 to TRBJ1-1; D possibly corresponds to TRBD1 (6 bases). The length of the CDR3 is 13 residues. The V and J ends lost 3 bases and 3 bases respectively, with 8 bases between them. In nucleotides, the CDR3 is TGTGCCAGCAGTTTCGGACAGCACACTGAAGCTTTCTTT. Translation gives CASSFGQHTEAFF.